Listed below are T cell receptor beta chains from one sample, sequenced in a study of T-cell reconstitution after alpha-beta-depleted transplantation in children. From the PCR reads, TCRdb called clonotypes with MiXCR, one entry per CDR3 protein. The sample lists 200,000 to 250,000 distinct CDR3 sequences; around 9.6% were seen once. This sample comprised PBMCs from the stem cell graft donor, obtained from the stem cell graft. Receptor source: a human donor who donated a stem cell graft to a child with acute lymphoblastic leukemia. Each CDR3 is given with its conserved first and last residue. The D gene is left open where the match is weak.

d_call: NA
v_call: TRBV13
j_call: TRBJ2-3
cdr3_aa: CASSLVTGGRGTDTQYF

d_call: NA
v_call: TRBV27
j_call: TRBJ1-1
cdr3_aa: CASGRLNTEAFF

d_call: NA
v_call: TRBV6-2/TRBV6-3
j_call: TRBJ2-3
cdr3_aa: CASSYYRDVATDTQYF

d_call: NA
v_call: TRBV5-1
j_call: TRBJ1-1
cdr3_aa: CASSLEAGDTEAFF

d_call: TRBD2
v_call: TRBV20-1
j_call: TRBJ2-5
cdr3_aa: CSASWSGGPQETQYF

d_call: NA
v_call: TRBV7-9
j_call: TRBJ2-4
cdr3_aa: CASSSFSAKNIQYF

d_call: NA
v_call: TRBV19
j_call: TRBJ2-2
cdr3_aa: CASRTRQTGELFF

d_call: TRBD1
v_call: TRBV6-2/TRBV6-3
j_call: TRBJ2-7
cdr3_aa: CASRLGTGFYEQYF

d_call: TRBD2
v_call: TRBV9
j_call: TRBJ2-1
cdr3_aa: CASSVGERGAYNEQFF

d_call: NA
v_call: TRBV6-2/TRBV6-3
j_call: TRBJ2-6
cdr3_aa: CASSEPPFSGANVLTF

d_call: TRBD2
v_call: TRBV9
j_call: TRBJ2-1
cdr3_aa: CASSALAGVTYNEQFF

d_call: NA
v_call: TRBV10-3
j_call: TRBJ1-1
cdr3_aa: CAKKDDQNTEAFF

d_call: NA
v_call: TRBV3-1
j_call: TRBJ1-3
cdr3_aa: CASSPPVSGNTIYF

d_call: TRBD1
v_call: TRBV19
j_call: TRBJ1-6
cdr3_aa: CASRPGQGARGGSPLHF

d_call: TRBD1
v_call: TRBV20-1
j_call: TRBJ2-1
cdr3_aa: CSGGDRGRKLEQFF

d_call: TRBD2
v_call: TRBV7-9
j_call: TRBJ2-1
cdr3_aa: CASSLGGFNDDEQFF

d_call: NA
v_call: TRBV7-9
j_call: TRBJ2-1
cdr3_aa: CASSRLGDEQFF

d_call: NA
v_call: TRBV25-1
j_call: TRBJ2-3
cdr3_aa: CASSESFSGPPKDTQYF

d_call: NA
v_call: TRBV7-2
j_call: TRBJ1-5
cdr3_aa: CASSLNQGVNQPQHF

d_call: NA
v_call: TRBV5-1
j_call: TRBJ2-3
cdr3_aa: CASGTPSSTDTQYF

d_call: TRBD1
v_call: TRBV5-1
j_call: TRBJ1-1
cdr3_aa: CASSLFQGAVTEAFF

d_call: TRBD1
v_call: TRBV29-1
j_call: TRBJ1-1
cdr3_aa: CSVEDRTGVRTEAFF

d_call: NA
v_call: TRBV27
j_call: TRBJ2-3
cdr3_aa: CASSPSSLDTQYF

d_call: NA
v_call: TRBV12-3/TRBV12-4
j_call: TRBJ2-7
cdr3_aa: CASSTIYEQYF

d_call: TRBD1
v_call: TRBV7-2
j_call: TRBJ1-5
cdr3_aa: CASSQDRGRLQPQHF

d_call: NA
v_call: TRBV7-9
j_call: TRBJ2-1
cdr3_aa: CASSPPLSSYNEQFF

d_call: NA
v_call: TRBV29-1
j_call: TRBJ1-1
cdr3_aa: CSVDGLVVTEAFF

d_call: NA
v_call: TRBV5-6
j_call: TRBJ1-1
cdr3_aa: CASTRAGDKILNTEAFF

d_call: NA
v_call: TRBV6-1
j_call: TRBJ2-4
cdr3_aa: CASRPSEIPAKNIQYF

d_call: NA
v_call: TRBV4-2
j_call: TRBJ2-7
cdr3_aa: CASSQGGAGSYEQYF

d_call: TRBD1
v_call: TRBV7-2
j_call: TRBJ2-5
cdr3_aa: CASSPYRGRETQYF

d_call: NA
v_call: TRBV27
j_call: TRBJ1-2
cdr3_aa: CASSDGVAYRNYGYTF

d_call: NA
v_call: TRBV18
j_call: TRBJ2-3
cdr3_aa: CASSPGDTQYF

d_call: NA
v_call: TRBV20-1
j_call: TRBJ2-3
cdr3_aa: CSGDTVRGGRADTQYF

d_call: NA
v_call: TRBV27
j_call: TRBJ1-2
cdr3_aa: CASSQIVGGGYTF

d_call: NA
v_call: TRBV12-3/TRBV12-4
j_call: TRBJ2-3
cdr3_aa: CASSPGPGTDTQYF

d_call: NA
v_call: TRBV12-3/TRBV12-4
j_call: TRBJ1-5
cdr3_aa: CASSFGQPQHF

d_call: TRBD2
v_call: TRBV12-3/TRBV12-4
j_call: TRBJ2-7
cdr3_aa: CASSHRLAGALHEQYF

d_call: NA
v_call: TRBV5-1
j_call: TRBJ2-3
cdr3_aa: CASSYGSNQGDTQYF

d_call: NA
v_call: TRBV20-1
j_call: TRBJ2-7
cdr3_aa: CSARGGPSSYEQYF

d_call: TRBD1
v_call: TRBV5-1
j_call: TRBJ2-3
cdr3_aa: CASRRQGPDTQYF

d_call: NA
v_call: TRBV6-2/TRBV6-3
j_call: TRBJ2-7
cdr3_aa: CASSSQGYEQYF

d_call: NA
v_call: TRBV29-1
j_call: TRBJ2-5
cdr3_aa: CSVGGPGQETQYF

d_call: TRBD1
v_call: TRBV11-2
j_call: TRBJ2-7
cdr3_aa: CASSGRRDSVLPSYEQYF

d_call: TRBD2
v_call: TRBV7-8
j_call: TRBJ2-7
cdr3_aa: CASSHNRGSYEQYF

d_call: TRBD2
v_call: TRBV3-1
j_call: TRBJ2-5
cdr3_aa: CASSHLAGGETQYF

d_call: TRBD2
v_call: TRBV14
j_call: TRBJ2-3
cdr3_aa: CASSQDVAGGRADTQYF